A selection of T cell receptor beta chains follows, all from one sample in a study of early stage breast cancer tumors. Libraries were prepared by immunoSEQ multiplex PCR; TCRdb keeps only in-frame clonotypes and omits some of them. Seen here are 35,000 to 45,000 clones, over 70% observed once, and the top ten hold less than 7.5%. What was sequenced was blood. The receptors come from a person aged 55 to 75 with breast cancer. CDR3s include the opening cysteine and the closing phenylalanine or tryptophan. The D gene is left open where the match is weak. Rows may omit the clone size; those that give it use once, few, many or a size class.

j_call d_call v_call clone_size cdr3_aa cdr3_nt
TRBJ2-1 TRBD2 TRBV7-9 . CASSPRTSGGAVGEFF TGTGCCAGCAGCCCCCGGACTAGCGGGGGGGCCGTCGGGGAGTTCTTC
TRBJ2-7 TRBD2 TRBV4-1 . CASSPSPRLAGDNEQYF TGCGCCAGCAGCCCGAGTCCCCGACTAGCGGGAGACAACGAGCAGTACTTC
TRBJ2-7 . TRBV19 once CASSIGVGGYEQYF TGTGCCAGTAGTATAGGAGTAGGTGGTTACGAGCAGTACTTC
TRBJ2-7 . TRBV27 few CASSLTAGDLSYEQYF TGTGCCAGCAGTTTAACAGCGGGCGACCTCTCCTACGAGCAGTACTTC
TRBJ1-1 . TRBV10-1 few CASSDGQLNTEAFF TGCGCCAGCAGTGACGGTCAGTTGAACACTGAAGCTTTCTTT
TRBJ1-6 . TRBV19 . CASSIVTDYNSPLHF TGTGCCAGTAGTATAGTCACCGATTATAATTCACCCCTCCACTTT
TRBJ2-1 . TRBV27 . CASSLGQTSYNEQFF TGTGCCAGCAGTTTAGGACAGACCTCCTACAATGAGCAGTTCTTC
TRBJ2-7 . TRBV9 few CASSVGGVAQQYF TGTGCCAGCAGCGTAGGAGGGGTAGCCCAGCAGTACTTC
TRBJ2-5 . TRBV27 . CASSPGYQETQYF TGTGCCAGCAGTCCCGGATACCAAGAGACCCAGTACTTC
TRBJ1-4 . TRBV5-4 . CASTVGGKGEKLFF TGTGCCAGCACCGTAGGAGGGAAAGGGGAAAAACTGTTTTTT
TRBJ2-2 TRBD2 TRBV30 . CAWMGGRTGELFF TGTGCCTGGATGGGGGGGAGGACCGGGGAGCTGTTTTTT
TRBJ1-6 . TRBV28 . CASSFQGWGTDNSPLHF TGTGCCAGCAGTTTCCAGGGATGGGGGACCGATAATTCACCCCTCCACTTT
TRBJ2-7 TRBD2 TRBV7-8 . CASSFRGRGTSGGRNEQYF TGTGCCAGCAGCTTTAGAGGCAGGGGAACTAGCGGGGGTAGGAACGAGCAGTACTTC
TRBJ1-1 . TRBV27 . CASRWGTEAFF TGTGCCAGCAGATGGGGGACTGAAGCTTTCTTT
TRBJ2-1 . TRBV18 once CASSSLALGGNEQFF TGTGCCAGCTCATCCCTCGCCCTTGGGGGGAATGAGCAGTTCTTC
TRBJ1-4 TRBD1 TRBV7-8 few CASSLQTGYNEKLFF TGTGCCAGCAGCCTACAGACAGGGTACAATGAAAAACTGTTTTTT
TRBJ2-7 . TRBV7-8 . CASSRRDTYEQYF TGTGCCAGCAGCCGCCGGGATACCTACGAGCAGTACTTC
TRBJ2-3 TRBD2 TRBV9 . CASSEQATSGRTDTQYF TGTGCCAGCAGCGAGCAGGCTACTAGCGGGAGGACAGATACGCAGTATTTT
TRBJ2-1 . TRBV28 . CASIPGRKRIEQFF TGTGCCAGCATCCCGGGGAGGAAACGAATAGAGCAGTTCTTC
TRBJ2-1 . TRBV11-3 . CASSLAGSLNEQFF TGTGCCAGCAGCTTAGCGGGCAGTTTAAATGAGCAGTTCTTC
TRBJ2-5 . TRBV7-9 once CASLGPRGTQYF TGTGCCAGCCTGGGACCTCGGGGGACCCAGTACTTC
TRBJ2-1 . TRBV27 . CASSLRERDEQFF TGTGCCAGCAGTTTAAGGGAGAGGGATGAGCAGTTCTTC
TRBJ1-4 . TRBV13 few CASSLGGAGEKLFF TGTGCCAGCAGCCTCGGGGGGGCTGGAGAAAAACTGTTTTTT
TRBJ1-6 . TRBV11-2 . CASSPAGSYNSPLHF TGTGCCAGCAGCCCCGCAGGCTCCTATAATTCACCCCTCCACTTT
TRBJ2-3 . TRBV4-1 once CASSPGSDAIRNTQYF TGCGCCAGCAGCCCGGGTTCAGACGCCATTCGCAATACGCAGTATTTT
TRBJ2-1 TRBD2 TRBV5-1 few CASSPGWTSGYNEQFF TGCGCCAGCAGCCCCGGGTGGACTAGCGGTTACAATGAGCAGTTCTTC
TRBJ1-2 TRBD1 TRBV5-6 . CASSPPGTGAYGYTF TGTGCCAGCAGCCCACCCGGGACAGGGGCGTATGGCTACACCTTC
TRBJ2-1 . TRBV5-1 . CASSQGAESYNEQFF TGCGCCAGCAGCCAAGGGGCGGAATCCTACAATGAGCAGTTCTTC
TRBJ1-1 . TRBV18 . CASSLTSQSEAFF TGTGCCAGCTCACTAACGAGTCAGTCAGAAGCTTTCTTT
TRBJ2-5 . TRBV7-2 once CASSPGPGRETQYF TGTGCCAGCTCACCTGGGCCCGGGCGAGAGACCCAGTACTTC
TRBJ2-2 . TRBV30 . CAWSAADTGELFF TGTGCCTGGAGTGCGGCAGACACCGGGGAGCTGTTTTTT
TRBJ1-1 . TRBV11-2 . CASSSGALSTEAFF TGTGCCAGCAGCTCAGGGGCGTTGAGTACTGAAGCTTTCTTT
TRBJ1-4 . TRBV10-1 . CAGTSLPTTNEKLFF TGCGCTGGGACTTCGCTACCCACCACTAATGAAAAACTGTTTTTT
TRBJ2-2 . TRBV4-2 once CASSSTTPGELFF TGTGCCAGCAGCTCGACGACCCCCGGGGAGCTGTTTTTT
TRBJ2-2 . TRBV14 . CASSQDRVPGELFF TGTGCCAGCAGCCAAGATCGGGTTCCCGGGGAGCTGTTTTTT
TRBJ2-7 . TRBV20-1 . CSAGDFYEQYF TGCAGTGCTGGGGACTTCTACGAGCAGTACTTC
TRBJ1-1 . TRBV18 . CASSPISARNTEAFF TGTGCCAGCTCACCAATATCGGCCAGGAACACTGAAGCTTTCTTT
TRBJ2-3 TRBD1 TRBV5-1 . CASGPGQLTDTQYF TGCGCCAGCGGTCCGGGACAGCTCACAGATACGCAGTATTTT
TRBJ2-5 . TRBV11-3 . CASSNQEGETQYF TGTGCCAGCAGTAATCAGGAGGGGGAGACCCAGTACTTC
TRBJ2-3 TRBD2 TRBV5-4 . CASSPPGGGHGTDTQYF TGTGCCAGCAGCCCACCCGGGGGGGGGCACGGCACAGATACGCAGTATTTT
TRBJ1-5 TRBD1 TRBV28 . CASSGTGNSNQPQHF TGTGCCAGCAGTGGGACAGGGAATAGCAATCAGCCCCAGCATTTT
TRBJ1-3 . TRBV7-9 . CASKGGGSSGNTIYF TGTGCCAGCAAGGGTGGGGGGTCCTCTGGAAACACCATATATTTT
TRBJ2-3 . TRBV18 few CASTSSPGDTQYF TGTGCCAGCACAAGTTCTCCTGGGGATACGCAGTATTTT
TRBJ2-7 . TRBV28 . CASSLSPPLIEQYF TGTGCCAGCAGTTTATCCCCCCCTTTAATCGAGCAGTACTTC
TRBJ2-7 . TRBV7-2 . CASSLIPRNYEQYF TGTGCCAGCAGCTTAATTCCCAGAAACTACGAGCAGTACTTC
TRBJ2-2 . TRBV6-1 few CATSGTGELFF TGTGCCACCTCGGGGACCGGGGAGCTGTTTTTT
TRBJ2-1 . TRBV7-2 few CASSLGSVGLDEQFF TGTGCCAGCAGCTTAGGGTCGGTGGGGCTCGATGAGCAGTTCTTC
TRBJ1-2 . TRBV5-4 . CASSPGMSERGYTF TGTGCCAGCAGCCCAGGGATGTCCGAGCGTGGCTACACCTTC
TRBJ2-3 . TRBV9 . CASSVRLFTDTQYF TGTGCCAGCAGCGTCCGACTCTTCACAGATACGCAGTATTTT
TRBJ2-1 . TRBV11-1 . CASSLSRRGEGDYNEQFF TGTGCCAGCAGCTTATCGAGGAGGGGGGAGGGCGACTACAATGAGCAGTTCTTC
TRBJ1-5 . TRBV19 few CASSIGGLNQPQHF TGTGCCAGTAGTATCGGCGGGTTGAACCAGCCCCAGCATTTT